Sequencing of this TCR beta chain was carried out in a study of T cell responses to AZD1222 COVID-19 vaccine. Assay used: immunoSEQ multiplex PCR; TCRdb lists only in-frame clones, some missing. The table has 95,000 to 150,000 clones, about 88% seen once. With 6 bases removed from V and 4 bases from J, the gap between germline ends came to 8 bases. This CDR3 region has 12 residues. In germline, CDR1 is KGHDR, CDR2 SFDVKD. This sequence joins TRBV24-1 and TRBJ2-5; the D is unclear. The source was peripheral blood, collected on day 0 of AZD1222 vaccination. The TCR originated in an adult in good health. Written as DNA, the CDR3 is TGTGCCACCAGTCGTGGTGGAGAGACCCAGTACTTC. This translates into CATSRGGETQYF.